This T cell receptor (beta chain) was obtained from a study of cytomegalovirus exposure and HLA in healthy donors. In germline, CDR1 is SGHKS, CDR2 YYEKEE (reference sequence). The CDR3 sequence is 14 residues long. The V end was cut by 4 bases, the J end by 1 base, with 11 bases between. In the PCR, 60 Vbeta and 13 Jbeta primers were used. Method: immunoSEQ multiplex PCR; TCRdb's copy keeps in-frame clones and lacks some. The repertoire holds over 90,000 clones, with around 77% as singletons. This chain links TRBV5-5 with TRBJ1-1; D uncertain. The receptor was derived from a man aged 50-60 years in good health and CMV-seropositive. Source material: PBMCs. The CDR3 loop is CASSPYVKNTEAFF. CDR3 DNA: TGTGCCAGCAGCCCCTATGTTAAGAACACTGAAGCTTTCTTT.